The 24 T cell receptor beta chains below were found in one sample sequenced in a study of T cell responses to AZD1222 COVID-19 vaccine. Produced via immunoSEQ multiplex PCR; TCRdb's table is partial and in-frame only. Here the sample spans more than 100,000 clones, around 90% being singletons. The sequenced sample was peripheral blood, obtained on day 0 of AZD1222 vaccination. These receptors came from an adult in good health.

This CDR3 is CASSQVSGSYEQYF. Here the CDR3 DNA reads TGCGCCAGCAGCCAAGTTTCGGGATCCTACGAGCAGTACTTC. The chain carries TRBV4-1 and TRBJ2-7, with D possibly TRBD2 on 5 matching bases. The CDR3 spans 14 residues. Trimming pared 1 base from V and 1 base from J, leaving 8 bases between. The germline gives CDR1 MGHRA, CDR2 YSYEKL.

V usage is TRBV3-1 (or the pseudogene TRBV3-2) and J usage is TRBJ2-7, with D possibly being TRBD2 (6 bases). Deletions cut 4 bases from V and 7 bases from J, with 23 bases between. The CDR3 has 16 residues. Germline CDR1 is LGHDT and CDR2 is YNNKEL (reference sequence). The CDR3 protein is CASSLLGGTGTFEQYF. CDR3 nucleotides: TGTGCCAGCAGCCTCCTTGGCGGGACGGGGACTTTTGAGCAGTACTTC.

The chain uses TRBV27 and TRBJ1-6; no definite D call. Germline lookup yields CDR1 MNHEY and CDR2 SMNVEV (reference sequence). The CDR3 runs 14 residues. Trimming cost V 3 bases and J 0 bases, with 3 bases left between them. The chain's CDR3 is CASSFDSYNSPLHF. The CDR3 region has the DNA TGTGCCAGCAGTTTTGACTCCTATAATTCACCCCTCCACTTT.

The chain's CDR3 is CASYQKRYGYTF. The CDR3 region has the DNA TGTGCCTCCTATCAGAAGCGCTATGGCTACACCTTC. The V call is TRBV27, the J call TRBJ1-2, with no clear D. Deletions cut 11 bases from V and 4 bases from J, with 14 bases between. The CDR3 is 12 amino acids. Looked up from germline, CDR1 is MNHEY and CDR2 is SMNVEV (reference sequence).

The rearrangement joins TRBV7-2 to TRBJ2-7; 15 bases are shared with TRBD2. CDR1 and CDR2 from the germline V gene are SGHTA and FQGNSA. Germline trimming cut 5 bases from V and 1 base from J; bases unmatched to any gene: 9. The CDR3 runs to 18 residues. The CDR3 nucleotides read TGTGCCAGCAGCCCCGGGTCGGGACTAGCGGGGGGATCCTACGAGCAGTACTTC. It yields the protein CASSPGSGLAGGSYEQYF.

This clone was seen more than once but under ten times. This chain uses TRBV4-1 with TRBJ1-3; D unresolved. The V end was cut by 3 bases, the J end by 4 bases, with 19 bases between. This CDR3 has 17 amino acids. Per the germline V gene, CDR1 is MGHRA and CDR2 is YSYEKL. This CDR3 reads CASSQEAAKRSGNTIYF. The CDR3 DNA reads as TGCGCCAGCAGCCAGGAGGCAGCCAAGAGGTCCGGAAACACCATATATTTT.

This chain links TRBV6-5 with TRBJ1-2; no clear D. This CDR3 spans 12 amino acids. V lost 2 bases and J lost 8, with 9 bases in between. Germline V gene sequence: CDR1 MNHEY, CDR2 SVGAGI. The CDR3 sequence is CASSYAGRGYTF. CDR3 sequence (DNA): TGTGCCAGCAGTTACGCGGGGAGAGGCTACACCTTC.

The chain uses TRBV6-4 and TRBJ2-2; 7 nucleotides match TRBD1. The V gene end was trimmed by 6 bases and the J gene end by 1 base; junction bases not matched to a gene: 2. This CDR3 comprises 14 residues. Germline-derived CDR1 and CDR2 are MRHNA and SNTAGT. CDR3 region: CASSRDRNTGELFF. DNA for the CDR3: TGTGCCAGCAGCCGGGACAGGAACACCGGGGAGCTGTTTTTT.

V usage is TRBV12-3 or TRBV12-4 and J usage is TRBJ1-2; D unresolved. V was shortened by 5 bases and J by 5 bases, with 9 bases between the two germline ends. The CDR3 contains 12 residues. In nucleotides, the CDR3 is TGTGCCAGCAGTGTGGGAGGTTATGGCTACACCTTC. This sequence encodes CASSVGGYGYTF.

The rearrangement uses TRBV4-3 and TRBJ1-2; maybe TRBD1 (5 bases). V lost 0 bases to trimming and J lost 0 bases, with 14 bases between them. The CDR3 contains 17 residues. The germline CDR1 and CDR2 sequences are LGHNA and YSLEER. This CDR3 reads CASSQDWSGWTNYGYTF. The CDR3 DNA sequence: TGCGCCAGCAGCCAAGATTGGTCAGGGTGGACTAACTATGGCTACACCTTC.

The V gene is TRBV7-8, the J gene TRBJ1-2, with no clear D. From germline, CDR1 is SGHVS and CDR2 FQNEAQ. With 3 bases removed from V and 1 base from J, the gap between germline ends came to 6 bases. This CDR3 comprises 13 residues. The CDR3 DNA reads TGTGCCAGCAGCTTTGGGGATAACTATGGCTACACCTTC. It specifies CASSFGDNYGYTF.

V and J are TRBV4-1 and TRBJ1-3; D is uncertain. The CDR3 is 15 residues long. Germline CDR1 is MGHRA and CDR2 is YSYEKL. Deletions cut 3 bases from V and 0 bases from J, with 9 bases between. The CDR3 DNA sequence: TGCGCCAGCAGCCAGATGTCGGGCTCTGGAAACACCATATATTTT. It is translated as CASSQMSGSGNTIYF.

A single count supports this clone. CDR3 DNA sequence: TGTGCCAGCTCACGTTTGCCACAGGGGGGCACAGATACGCAGTATTTT. Encoded protein: CASSRLPQGGTDTQYF. The rearrangement links TRBV18 to TRBJ2-3; 8 bases map to TRBD1. The CDR3 loop spans 16 amino acids. Germline-derived CDR1 and CDR2 are KGHSH and LQKENI. With 4 bases clipped from V and 1 base from J, the junction kept 7 bases outside the gene matches. The variable domain in full, completed from reference TRBV18 and TRBJ2-3, reads NAGVMQNPRHLVRRRGQEARLRCSPMKGHSHVYWYRQLPEEGLKFMVYLQKENIIDESGMPKERFSAEFPKEGPSILRIQQVVRGDSAAYFCASSRLPQGGTDTQYFGPGTRLTVL.

This chain connects TRBV3-1 (or the pseudogene TRBV3-2) to TRBJ2-1; D gene ambiguous. CDR1 is LGHDT, CDR2 YNNKEL, per germline (reference sequence). The CDR3 has 12 amino acids. The V end was cut by 2 bases, the J end by 3 bases, with 2 bases between. The CDR3 DNA follows: TGTGCCAGCAGCCAACGCTACAATGAGCAGTTCTTC. The encoded protein is CASSQRYNEQFF.

The chain uses TRBV29-1 and TRBJ2-1; 8 bases agree with TRBD2. CDR3 length: 14 residues. Trimming cost V 2 bases and J 4 bases; bases outside gene matches: 4. Germline V gives CDR1 SQVTM, CDR2 ANQGSEA. CDR3 sequence: CSVERGLEYNEQFF. The CDR3 DNA follows: TGCAGCGTTGAAAGGGGACTAGAATACAATGAGCAGTTCTTC.

This clone was counted once. The chain is built from TRBV27 and TRBJ1-3; perhaps TRBD1 as D (5 bases). This CDR3 region has 15 residues. From germline, CDR1 is MNHEY and CDR2 SMNVEV (reference sequence). The ends were cut back, 3 bases at V and 0 bases at J, with 9 bases in the middle. In DNA form, the CDR3 reads TGTGCCAGCAGTTTTTCCGGGGGCTCTGGAAACACCATATATTTT. Translated: CASSFSGGSGNTIYF.

V is TRBV5-1 and J is TRBJ1-4; 7 bases map to TRBD1. The ends lost 5 bases at V and 8 bases at J; junction bases unmatched: 6. Germline CDR1 SGHRS, CDR2 YFSETQ. The CDR3 is 13 residues long. The CDR3 is CASSSGTVEKLFF. For the CDR3, the DNA is TGCGCCAGCAGTTCTGGGACAGTCGAAAAACTGTTTTTT.

The genes are TRBV2 and TRBJ1-3; possibly TRBD1 for D (5 bases). The V end lost 4 bases, the J end lost 16 bases, and 17 bases lay between the germline ends. Germline loops: CDR1 SNHLY, CDR2 FYNNEI. The CDR3 extends over 12 amino acids. This chain's CDR3 is CASSATEPSSYF. In nucleotides, the CDR3 is TGTGCCAGCAGTGCGACAGAGCCCTCCTCCTATTTT. Together with reference TRBV2 and TRBJ1-3, the CDR3 gives the full variable domain: EPEVTQTPSHQVTQMGQEVILRCVPISNHLYFYWYRQILGQKVEFLVSFYNNEISEKSEIFDDQFSVERPDGSNFTLKIRSTKLEDSAMYFCASSATEPSSYFGEGSWLTVV.

The gene calls are TRBV5-5 and TRBJ1-1; no clear D gene. Between the trimmed V and J ends, which lost 0 bases and 0 bases, there was a span of 6 bases. The CDR3 sequence is 14 residues long. The V gene's germline CDR1 is SGHKS and CDR2 YYEKEE (reference sequence). The CDR3 nucleotides are TGTGCCAGCAGCTTGGACCCTCTGAACACTGAAGCTTTCTTT. Translated, it gives CASSLDPLNTEAFF.

V usage is TRBV7-2 and J usage is TRBJ1-1; D remains unclear. Germline values: CDR1 SGHTA, CDR2 FQGNSA. The CDR3 runs 14 residues. V was pared by 2 bases and J by 1 base, with 8 bases between. CDR3 amino acids: CASSLSIPNTEAFF. CDR3 nucleotides: TGTGCCAGCAGCTTAAGCATACCGAACACTGAAGCTTTCTTT.

The V call is TRBV5-5, the J call TRBJ2-1; TRBD2 is a possible D gene (6 bases). The length of the CDR3 is 15 residues. In germline, CDR1 is SGHKS, CDR2 YYEKEE (reference sequence). V lost 1 base, J lost 7 bases, and 15 bases lay in between. The CDR3: CASSLFPGEGNEQFF. CDR3 nucleotide sequence: TGTGCCAGCAGCTTGTTTCCGGGAGAAGGGAATGAGCAGTTCTTC.

The chain uses TRBV18 and TRBJ2-2; D is perhaps TRBD1 (6 bases). The V end lost 4 bases, the J end lost 6 bases, and 18 bases lay between the germline ends. Germline CDR1 KGHSH, CDR2 LQKENI. CDR3 length: 16 amino acids. CDR3 region: CASSRLGQSGPGELFF. The CDR3, as DNA: TGTGCCAGCTCACGGCTGGGACAATCTGGCCCCGGGGAGCTGTTTTTT.

Worth noting for this clone: Its ends do not fully match the called genes, so a read error is possible. The genes are TRBV27 and TRBJ2-1; TRBD1 agrees at 8 bases. Germline V lookup: CDR1 MNHEY, CDR2 SMNVEV (reference sequence). This CDR3 is built from 15 residues. CDR3 in DNA: TGTGCCAGCAGTTTACCGGGACAGGCCTACTATGAGCAGTTCTTC. It translates to CASSLPGQAYYEQFF.

The chain uses TRBV15 and TRBJ1-4; 7 bases are a match to TRBD1. The CDR3 contains 15 residues. Germline lookup yields CDR1 LNHNV and CDR2 YYDKDF (reference sequence). Trimming cost V 0 bases and J 8 bases; bases outside gene matches: 6. The CDR3 loop reads CATSRDAGQVEKLFF. CDR3 nucleotides: TGTGCCACCAGCAGAGACGCCGGACAGGTCGAAAAACTGTTTTTT.